Each of the 10 T cell receptor beta chains below was sequenced from the same sample in a study of T cell responses to AZD1222 COVID-19 vaccine. Repertoires were generated with immunoSEQ multiplex PCR, while TCRdb's copy carries only in-frame clones and drops some. The sample lists tens of thousands of clones, 89% occurring once. The source was peripheral blood, collected 28 days after the second AZD1222 dose. The receptors stem from an adult who received the AZD1222 COVID-19 vaccine.

The chain uses TRBV19 and TRBJ1-6; 7 bases match TRBD1. The V gene end was trimmed by 7 bases and the J gene end by 7 bases; junction bases not matched to a gene: 7. Germline V gives CDR1 LNHDA, CDR2 SQIVND (reference sequence). The CDR3 runs 14 residues. CDR3 amino acids: CASKPGTANSPLHF. In nucleotides, the CDR3 is TGTGCCAGTAAACCCGGGACAGCAAATTCACCCCTCCACTTT.

This clone was seen only once. The chain couples TRBV14 to TRBJ2-3, with TRBD1 matching 11 bases. V shed 4 bases, J shed 5 bases, and the junction held 8 bases outside the gene matches. Germline values: CDR1 SGHDN, CDR2 FVKESK. The CDR3 runs to 16 residues. The CDR3 sequence is CASSPSGQGAVDTQYF. In DNA, the CDR3 is TGTGCCAGCAGCCCCTCAGGACAGGGGGCTGTAGATACGCAGTATTTT.

The chain combines TRBV29-1 with TRBJ2-1; D gene ambiguous. This CDR3 region has 12 residues. V lost 3 bases, J lost 6 bases, and 9 bases lay in between. Per germline, CDR1 SQVTM and CDR2 ANQGSEA. CDR3 DNA sequence: TGCAGCGTTGATTCGGCTCGCAATGAGCAGTTCTTC. Translating it yields CSVDSARNEQFF.

V usage is TRBV13 and J usage is TRBJ1-1; 8 bases map to TRBD1. This CDR3 is 13 amino acids long. CDR1 PRHDT and CDR2 FYEKMQ come from the germline V gene (reference sequence). The trim removed 2 bases at V and 4 bases at J, leaving 0 bases unmatched. The CDR3 loop is CASSLTGGTEAFF. The CDR3 DNA sequence: TGTGCCAGCAGCTTAACAGGGGGCACTGAAGCTTTCTTT.

The gene calls are TRBV7-2 and TRBJ2-3, with D perhaps matching TRBD2 (5 bases). This CDR3 contains 15 residues. The germline V gene has CDR1 SGHTA and CDR2 FQGNSA. The V and J ends lost 1 base and 5 bases respectively, with 13 bases between them. This CDR3 is CASSLDPLRGDTQYF. For the CDR3, the DNA is TGTGCCAGCAGCTTAGATCCCTTACGGGGAGATACGCAGTATTTT.

The chain couples TRBV5-4 to TRBJ2-1; the D gene is possibly TRBD2 (6 bases). Germline V lookup: CDR1 SGHNT, CDR2 YYREEE (reference sequence). The V end lost 3 bases, the J end lost 5 bases, and 12 bases lay between the germline ends. This CDR3 has 14 residues. The CDR3: CASSSGLRNNEQFF. The CDR3 nucleotides read TGTGCCAGCAGCTCGGGACTCCGTAACAATGAGCAGTTCTTC.

This rearrangement joins TRBV28 to TRBJ2-3, with TRBD2 matching 11 bases. Germline CDR1 reads MDHEN; CDR2 reads SYDVKM. The V segment lost 6 bases and the J segment 4 bases; nucleotides outside the gene matches: 6. CDR3 size: 15 residues. For the CDR3, the DNA is TGTGCCAGCAGACCAACTAGCGGGGGTGCAGATACGCAGTATTTT. It specifies CASRPTSGGADTQYF. Filled out from reference TRBV28 and TRBJ2-3, the complete variable domain reads DVKVTQSSRYLVKRTGEKVFLECVQDMDHENMFWYRQDPGLGLRLIYFSYDVKMKEKGDIPEGYSVSREKKERFSLILESASTNQTSMYLCASRPTSGGADTQYFGPGTRLTVL.

V is TRBV6-7 and J is TRBJ2-3; the D gene could be TRBD1 or TRBD2 (5 bases each). TRBV6-7 is classed as an ORF, of uncertain function. CDR3 length: 16 residues. Trimming pared 6 bases from V and 0 bases from J, leaving 16 bases between. For the CDR3, the DNA is TGTGCCAGCAGCTTAAATGGGGGAGCAAGCACAGATACGCAGTATTTT. It is translated as CASSLNGGASTDTQYF.

The chain is built from TRBV2 and TRBJ2-2; 10 bases are a match to TRBD2. J lost 3 bases, V lost 2 bases, and 3 bases had no gene match. The germline V gene encodes CDR1 SNHLY and CDR2 FYNNEI. The CDR3 runs 16 residues. For the CDR3, the DNA is TGTGCCAGCAGTGAACTAGCGGGGGCGGACACCGGGGAGCTGTTTTTT. Residues: CASSELAGADTGELFF.

The V call is TRBV5-1, the J call TRBJ1-6, with unresolved D. V was clipped by 5 bases and J by 4 bases, with 7 bases between them. Germline V gene lookup returns CDR1 SGHRS and CDR2 YFSETQ. This CDR3 comprises 13 residues. CDR3 coding DNA: TGCGCCAGCAGTCCCCAATATAATTCACCCCTCCACTTT. The encoded protein is CASSPQYNSPLHF.